Listed below are T cell receptor beta chains from one sample, sequenced in a study of cytomegalovirus exposure and HLA in healthy donors. The method was immunoSEQ multiplex PCR; TCRdb's version includes in-frame clones alone and lacks a portion of them. The repertoire holds some 200,000 clones, with 77% as singletons. The sequenced sample was PBMCs. The receptors derive from a female donor in good health and CMV-seronegative. The CDR3 runs from the conserved cysteine through the conserved F or W. The order of the fields is CDR3 DNA, CDR3 protein, J gene, D gene, clone size, V gene. The D gene is left open where the match is weak. The listing skips clone size in some rows; elsewhere it reads once, few, many or a size class.

DNA: TGCGCCAGCACGGGACTTATAAATGACAATGAGCAGTTCTTC
CDR3: CASTGLINDNEQFF
J: TRBJ2-1
D: NA
size: NA
V: TRBV10-2

DNA: TGTGCCAGCAGTGAAGAGGAGGGGGCGAGAGCTTTCTTT
CDR3: CASSEEEGARAFF
J: TRBJ1-1
D: TRBD1
size: NA
V: TRBV2

DNA: TGTGCCAGCAGCGTAGCTCAGATCACAGATACGCAGTATTTT
CDR3: CASSVAQITDTQYF
J: TRBJ2-3
D: NA
size: NA
V: TRBV9

DNA: TGCGCCAGCAGCTTGCAAGCTCTAGCAGTCGGCAATGAGCAGTTCTTC
CDR3: CASSLQALAVGNEQFF
J: TRBJ2-1
D: NA
size: few
V: TRBV5-1

DNA: TGTGCCAGCAGCTTCGATAGTTACTATGGCTACACCTTC
CDR3: CASSFDSYYGYTF
J: TRBJ1-2
D: NA
size: NA
V: TRBV11-2

DNA: TGTGCCAGTAGCCCCGACAGGGGGGTTCGAGAGACCCAGTACTTC
CDR3: CASSPDRGVRETQYF
J: TRBJ2-5
D: TRBD1
size: NA
V: TRBV19

DNA: TGTGCCAGCAGTTTATCGTCCCACCGGGAAAAACTGTTTTTT
CDR3: CASSLSSHREKLFF
J: TRBJ1-4
D: NA
size: NA
V: TRBV28

DNA: TGTGCCAGCAGCACCGGGCGGGGGGGGACTGAAGCTTTCTTT
CDR3: CASSTGRGGTEAFF
J: TRBJ1-1
D: NA
size: NA
V: TRBV11-1

DNA: TGCGCCAGCGGGCGCGGGGGAGCCTACGAGCAGTACTTC
CDR3: CASGRGGAYEQYF
J: TRBJ2-7
D: TRBD2
size: NA
V: TRBV4-1

DNA: TGTGCCAGCAGTGTAGGGCAGGGGATTATGAACACTGAAGCTTTCTTT
CDR3: CASSVGQGIMNTEAFF
J: TRBJ1-1
D: NA
size: NA
V: TRBV6-1

DNA: TGTGCCAGTAGCAGTCGGCAGGATGGCCGGGAGACCCAGTACTTC
CDR3: CASSSRQDGRETQYF
J: TRBJ2-5
D: NA
size: NA
V: TRBV19

DNA: TGTGCCAGCAGTTACTCCGCTATTATGAACACTGAAGCTTTCTTT
CDR3: CASSYSAIMNTEAFF
J: TRBJ1-1
D: NA
size: NA
V: TRBV6-5

DNA: TGCGCCAGCAGCTTGGGGGACAGTAAAAATGGCTACACCTTC
CDR3: CASSLGDSKNGYTF
J: TRBJ1-2
D: TRBD1
size: NA
V: TRBV5-1

DNA: TGTGCCAGCAGCTTAAGGACTAGCGGGGGGGGCACAGATACGCAGTATTTT
CDR3: CASSLRTSGGGTDTQYF
J: TRBJ2-3
D: TRBD2
size: NA
V: TRBV7-7

DNA: TGTGCCAGCAGTTCCCCGCGGACAGGCACAGATACGCAGTATTTT
CDR3: CASSSPRTGTDTQYF
J: TRBJ2-3
D: NA
size: NA
V: TRBV28

DNA: TGTGCCAGCAGTTACTCTGGCAGGGAGGCTTACGAGCAGTACTTC
CDR3: CASSYSGREAYEQYF
J: TRBJ2-7
D: NA
size: NA
V: TRBV6-6

DNA: TGTGCCAGCAGCCCGACAGGGGGAGGGACAGATACGCAGTATTTT
CDR3: CASSPTGGGTDTQYF
J: TRBJ2-3
D: TRBD1
size: NA
V: TRBV2

DNA: TGCGCCAGCAGCCCGGGGTTACAGGGGTTGGGCACTGAAGCTTTCTTT
CDR3: CASSPGLQGLGTEAFF
J: TRBJ1-1
D: TRBD1
size: NA
V: TRBV5-1

DNA: TGTGCCAGCAGCTTGGTTGGGCAGGGCGCTGGGGCCAACGTCCTGACTTTC
CDR3: CASSLVGQGAGANVLTF
J: TRBJ2-6
D: NA
size: NA
V: TRBV5-5

DNA: TGTGCCAGCAGTTACAACCAGGTGAATTCACCCCTCCACTTT
CDR3: CASSYNQVNSPLHF
J: TRBJ1-6
D: NA
size: NA
V: TRBV6-5

DNA: TGTGCCACCCGGGGACTAGCGGACACCGGGGAGCTGTTTTTT
CDR3: CATRGLADTGELFF
J: TRBJ2-2
D: TRBD2
size: few
V: TRBV15

DNA: TGTGCCAGCAGCTCCGGGACAGGCACTGAAGCTTTCTTT
CDR3: CASSSGTGTEAFF
J: TRBJ1-1
D: TRBD1
size: NA
V: TRBV9

DNA: TGTGCCAGTAGTATAGGAGTAGCGGGGGGCGCCTTCACAGATACGCAGTATTTT
CDR3: CASSIGVAGGAFTDTQYF
J: TRBJ2-3
D: TRBD2
size: NA
V: TRBV19

DNA: TGTGCCACCAGCAGAGATCATCAGGGGGCCACGTCCCACTTT
CDR3: CATSRDHQGATSHF
J: TRBJ1-6
D: TRBD1
size: NA
V: TRBV15

DNA: TGCGCCAGTGAACCGGGACTAGCATTCCCAGATACGCAGTATTTT
CDR3: CASEPGLAFPDTQYF
J: TRBJ2-3
D: TRBD2
size: NA
V: TRBV5-1

DNA: TGTGCCAGCAGCTTGGATCCCCCAGGGTATAATTCACCCCTCCACTTT
CDR3: CASSLDPPGYNSPLHF
J: TRBJ1-6
D: NA
size: NA
V: TRBV5-4